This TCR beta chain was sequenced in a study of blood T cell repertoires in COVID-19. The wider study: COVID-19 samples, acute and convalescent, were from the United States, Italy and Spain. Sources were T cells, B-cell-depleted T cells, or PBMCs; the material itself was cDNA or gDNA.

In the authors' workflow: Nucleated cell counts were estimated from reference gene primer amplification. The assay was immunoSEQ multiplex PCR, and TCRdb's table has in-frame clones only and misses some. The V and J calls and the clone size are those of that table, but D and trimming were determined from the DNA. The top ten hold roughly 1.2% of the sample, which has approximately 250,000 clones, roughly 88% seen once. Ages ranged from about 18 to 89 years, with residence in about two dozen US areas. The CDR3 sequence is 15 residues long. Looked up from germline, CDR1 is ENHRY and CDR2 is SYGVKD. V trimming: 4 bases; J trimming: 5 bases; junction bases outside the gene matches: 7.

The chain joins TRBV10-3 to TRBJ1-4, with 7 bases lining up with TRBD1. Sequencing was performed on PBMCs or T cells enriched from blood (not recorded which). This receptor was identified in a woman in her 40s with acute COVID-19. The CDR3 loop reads CAISAATGTNEKLFF. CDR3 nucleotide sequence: TGTGCCATCAGTGCCGCGACAGGGACGAATGAAAAACTGTTTTTT.